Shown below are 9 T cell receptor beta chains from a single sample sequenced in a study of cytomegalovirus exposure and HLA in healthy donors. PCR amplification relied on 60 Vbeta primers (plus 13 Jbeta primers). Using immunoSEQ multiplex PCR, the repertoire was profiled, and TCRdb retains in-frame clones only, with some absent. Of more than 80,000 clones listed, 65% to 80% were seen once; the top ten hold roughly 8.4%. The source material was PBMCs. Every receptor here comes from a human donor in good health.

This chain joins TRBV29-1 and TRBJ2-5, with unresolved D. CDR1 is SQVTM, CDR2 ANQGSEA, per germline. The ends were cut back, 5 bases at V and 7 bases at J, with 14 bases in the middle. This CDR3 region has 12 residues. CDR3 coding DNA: TGCAGCGTTCCGCGAGCCGCCGCGACCCAGTACTTC. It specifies CSVPRAAATQYF.

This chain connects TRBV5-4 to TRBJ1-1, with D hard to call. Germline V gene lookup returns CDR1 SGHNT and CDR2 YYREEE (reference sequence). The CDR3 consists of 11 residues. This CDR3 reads CASGEDTEAFF. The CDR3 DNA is TGTGCGAGCGGGGAGGACACTGAAGCTTTCTTT.

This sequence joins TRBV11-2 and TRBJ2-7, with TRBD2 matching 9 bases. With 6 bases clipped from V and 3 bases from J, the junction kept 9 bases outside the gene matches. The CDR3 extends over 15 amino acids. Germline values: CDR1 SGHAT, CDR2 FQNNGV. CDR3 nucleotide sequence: TGTGCCAGCAGTTTCCAGCGGGGGGCTTACTACGAGCAGTACTTC. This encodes CASSFQRGAYYEQYF.

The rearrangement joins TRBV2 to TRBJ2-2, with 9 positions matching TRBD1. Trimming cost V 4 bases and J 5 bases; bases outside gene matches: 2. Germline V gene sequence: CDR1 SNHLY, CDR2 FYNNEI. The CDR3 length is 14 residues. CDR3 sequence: CASSGQGVTGELFF. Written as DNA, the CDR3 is TGTGCCAGCAGTGGACAGGGGGTGACCGGGGAGCTGTTTTTT.

The CDR3 DNA reads TGTGCCAGCAGGGTAGCGGGGGCGGCAGATACGCAGTATTTT. Protein sequence: CASRVAGAADTQYF. The V and J genes are TRBV6-1 and TRBJ2-3; 9 bases are a match to TRBD2. With V trimmed by 6 bases and J by 4 bases, 5 bases remained unmatched. The CDR3 runs 14 residues. Germline loops: CDR1 MNHNS, CDR2 SASEGT.

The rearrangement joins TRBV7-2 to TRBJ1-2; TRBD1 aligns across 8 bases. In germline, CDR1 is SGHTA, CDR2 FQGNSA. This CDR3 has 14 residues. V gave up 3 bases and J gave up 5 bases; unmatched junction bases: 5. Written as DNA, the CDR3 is TGTGCCAGCAGCTTGGGACAGGTTTTGTATGGCTACACCTTC. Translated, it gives CASSLGQVLYGYTF.

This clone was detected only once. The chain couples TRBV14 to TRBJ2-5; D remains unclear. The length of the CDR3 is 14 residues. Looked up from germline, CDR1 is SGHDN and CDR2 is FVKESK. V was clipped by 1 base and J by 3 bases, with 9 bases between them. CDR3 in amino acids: CASSQGANKETQYF. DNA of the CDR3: TGTGCCAGCAGCCAAGGGGCAAACAAAGAGACCCAGTACTTC.

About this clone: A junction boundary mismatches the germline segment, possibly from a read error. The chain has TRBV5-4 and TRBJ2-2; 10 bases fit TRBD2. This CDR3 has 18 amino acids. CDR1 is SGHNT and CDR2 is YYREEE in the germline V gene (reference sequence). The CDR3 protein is CASSQSRSGLAAGRELFF. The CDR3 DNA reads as TGCGCCAGCAGCCAATCACGGTCCGGACTAGCGGCGGGAAGGGAGCTGTTTTTT.

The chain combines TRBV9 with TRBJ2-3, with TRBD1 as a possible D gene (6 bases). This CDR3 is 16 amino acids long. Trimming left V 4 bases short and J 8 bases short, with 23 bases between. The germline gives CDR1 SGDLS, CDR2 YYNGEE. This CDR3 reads CASSPALGDRGGTQYF. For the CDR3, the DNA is TGTGCCAGCAGCCCAGCCCTCGGAGACAGAGGGGGTACGCAGTATTTT.